The following is a T cell receptor (beta chain) sequence with its context. The target antigen is unknown. Built from TCR beta cDNA, the libraries had unique molecular identifiers in them. TCRdb ran MiXCR on the PCR reads and lists one entry per CDR3 protein. The sample holds about 500,000 distinct CDR3 sequences; roughly 45% are singletons and the top ten take about 12%. The CDR3 spans 16 residues. Trimming removed 1 base from V and 6 bases from J, with 16 bases in between. CDR1 and CDR2 from the germline V gene are MGHRA and YSYEKL. The source of the sample is a study of post-analysis software for immune sequencing data. Overall study results and limits: Comparison of patients with controls showed five TRBV segments more frequent in patients, TRBV5-6, TRBV5-1 and TRBV20-1 among them.

The sequenced sample was blood. The sequence came from a girl aged 10 to 17 with multiple sclerosis. The rearrangement uses TRBV4-1 and TRBJ2-1; tentatively, D is TRBD2 (6 bases). The CDR3 DNA is TGCGCCAGCAGCCAAGCGGACGGGAGCAGTGTCAATGAGCAGTTCTTC. This codes for CASSQADGSSVNEQFF.